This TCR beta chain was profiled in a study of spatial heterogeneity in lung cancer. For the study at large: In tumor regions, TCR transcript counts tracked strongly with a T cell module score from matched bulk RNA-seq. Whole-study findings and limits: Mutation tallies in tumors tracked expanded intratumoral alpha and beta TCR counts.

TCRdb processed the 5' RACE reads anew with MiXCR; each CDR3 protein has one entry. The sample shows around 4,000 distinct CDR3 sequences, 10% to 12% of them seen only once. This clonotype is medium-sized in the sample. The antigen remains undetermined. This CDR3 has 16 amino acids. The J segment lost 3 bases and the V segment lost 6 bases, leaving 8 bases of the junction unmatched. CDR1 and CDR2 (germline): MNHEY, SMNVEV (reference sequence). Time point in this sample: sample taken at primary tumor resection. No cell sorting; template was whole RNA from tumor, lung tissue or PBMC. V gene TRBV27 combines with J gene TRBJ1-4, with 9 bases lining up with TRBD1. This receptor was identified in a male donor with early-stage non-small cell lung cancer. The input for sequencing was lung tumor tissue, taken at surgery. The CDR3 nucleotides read TGTGCCAGCAGATATTACAGGGGGCAGGCTAATGAAAAACTGTTTTTT. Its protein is CASRYYRGQANEKLFF.